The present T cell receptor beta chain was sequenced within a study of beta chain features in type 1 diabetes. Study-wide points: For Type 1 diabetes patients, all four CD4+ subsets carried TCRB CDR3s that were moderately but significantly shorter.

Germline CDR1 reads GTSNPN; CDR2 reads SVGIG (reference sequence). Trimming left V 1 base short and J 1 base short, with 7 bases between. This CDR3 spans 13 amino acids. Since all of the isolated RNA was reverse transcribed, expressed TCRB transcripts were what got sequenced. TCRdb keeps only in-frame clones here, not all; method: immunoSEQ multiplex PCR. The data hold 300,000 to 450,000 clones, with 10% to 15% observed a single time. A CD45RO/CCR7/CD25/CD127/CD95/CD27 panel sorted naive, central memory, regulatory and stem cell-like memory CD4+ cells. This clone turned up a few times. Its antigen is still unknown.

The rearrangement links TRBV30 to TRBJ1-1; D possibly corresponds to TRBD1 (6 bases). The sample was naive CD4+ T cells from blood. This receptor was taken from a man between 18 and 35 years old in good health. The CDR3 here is CAWSEGENTEAFF. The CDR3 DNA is TGTGCCTGGAGTGAGGGGGAGAACACTGAAGCTTTCTTT.